The clone carrying this T cell receptor beta chain came up a few times. The antigen remains undetermined. Primed by a sample-barcoded 5' primer and a J-beta primer mix, a second PCR proceeded for roughly 6 to 12 cycles. One entry per CDR3 protein results from TCRdb running MiXCR on the 5' RACE reads. The sample holds 1.5 million to 2 million distinct CDR3 sequences; around 42% are singletons and the top ten take more than 20%. Donors were healthy Caucasian individuals from Russia aged about 6 to 90. CDR1 KGHDR and CDR2 SFDVKD come from the germline V gene. V was shortened by 1 base and J by 4 bases, with 9 bases between the two germline ends. The CDR3 totals 14 residues. This record comes from a study of blood T cells in healthy people across ages. Broader study findings: Older individuals had lower TCR beta diversity per million T cells (the decline was roughly linear).

The chain couples TRBV24-1 to TRBJ1-2; TRBD1 is a possible D gene (6 bases). The TCR comes from a human donor in good health. Sequencing used blood. The CDR3 nucleotides read TGTGCCACCAGTGATTTTTCACAGGGCTATGGCTACACCTTC. This encodes CATSDFSQGYGYTF.